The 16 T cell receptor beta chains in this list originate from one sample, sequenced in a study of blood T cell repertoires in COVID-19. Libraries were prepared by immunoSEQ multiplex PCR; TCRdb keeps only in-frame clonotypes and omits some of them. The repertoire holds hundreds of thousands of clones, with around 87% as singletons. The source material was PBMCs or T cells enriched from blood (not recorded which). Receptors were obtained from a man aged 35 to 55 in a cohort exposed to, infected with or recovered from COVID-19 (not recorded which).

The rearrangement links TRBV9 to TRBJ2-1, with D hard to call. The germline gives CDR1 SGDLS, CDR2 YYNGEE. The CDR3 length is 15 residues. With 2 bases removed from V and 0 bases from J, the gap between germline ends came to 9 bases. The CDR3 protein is CASSVQVSSYNEQFF. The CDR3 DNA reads TGTGCCAGCAGCGTGCAGGTGAGCTCCTACAATGAGCAGTTCTTC.

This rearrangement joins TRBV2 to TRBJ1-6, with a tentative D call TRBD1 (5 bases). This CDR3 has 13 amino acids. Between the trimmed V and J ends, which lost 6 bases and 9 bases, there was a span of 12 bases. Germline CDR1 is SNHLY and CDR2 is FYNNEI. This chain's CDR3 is CASSSMGGSPLHF. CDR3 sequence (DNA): TGTGCCAGCAGCTCAATGGGGGGTTCACCCCTCCACTTT.

DNA of the CDR3: TGTGCCTCCTCTAGCGAGCGCACAGATACGCAGTATTTT. Translating gives CASSSERTDTQYF. The chain recombines TRBV30 with TRBJ2-3; D is possibly TRBD2 (6 bases). The CDR3 runs to 13 residues. CDR1 and CDR2 from the germline V gene are GTSNPN and SVGIG (reference sequence). Trimming pared 7 bases from V and 1 base from J, leaving 12 bases between.

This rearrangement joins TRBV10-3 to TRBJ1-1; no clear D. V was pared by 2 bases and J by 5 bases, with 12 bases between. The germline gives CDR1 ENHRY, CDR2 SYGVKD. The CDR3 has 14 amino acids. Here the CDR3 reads CAISEIREATEAFF. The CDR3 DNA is TGTGCCATCAGTGAGATTAGGGAGGCAACTGAAGCTTTCTTT.

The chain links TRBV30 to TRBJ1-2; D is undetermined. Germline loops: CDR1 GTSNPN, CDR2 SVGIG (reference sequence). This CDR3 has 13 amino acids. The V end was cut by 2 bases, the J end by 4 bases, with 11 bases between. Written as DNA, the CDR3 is TGTGCCTGGAGTTCCGAAACGCGCTATGGCTACACCTTC. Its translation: CAWSSETRYGYTF.

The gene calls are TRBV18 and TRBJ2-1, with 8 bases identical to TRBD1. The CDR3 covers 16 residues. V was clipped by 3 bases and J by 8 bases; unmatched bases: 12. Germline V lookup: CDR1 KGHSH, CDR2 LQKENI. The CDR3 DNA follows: TGTGCCAGCTCACCTTTACCGGGACAGGCCGGGTATGAGCAGTTCTTC. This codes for CASSPLPGQAGYEQFF.

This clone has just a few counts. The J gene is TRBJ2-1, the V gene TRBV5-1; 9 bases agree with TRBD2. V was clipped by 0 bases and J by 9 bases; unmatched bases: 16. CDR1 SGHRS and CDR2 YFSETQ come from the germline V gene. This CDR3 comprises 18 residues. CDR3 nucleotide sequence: TGCGCCAGCAGCTTGGGGGGACTAGCACGGAGAGTGGGTGTTGAGCAGTTCTTC. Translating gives CASSLGGLARRVGVEQFF.

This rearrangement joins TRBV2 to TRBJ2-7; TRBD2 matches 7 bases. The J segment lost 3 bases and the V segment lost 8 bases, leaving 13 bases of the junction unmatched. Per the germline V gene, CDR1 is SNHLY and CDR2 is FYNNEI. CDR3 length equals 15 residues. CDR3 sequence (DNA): TGTGCCAGCTCTCGAACCAGCGGGAAAAACTACGAGCAGTACTTC. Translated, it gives CASSRTSGKNYEQYF.

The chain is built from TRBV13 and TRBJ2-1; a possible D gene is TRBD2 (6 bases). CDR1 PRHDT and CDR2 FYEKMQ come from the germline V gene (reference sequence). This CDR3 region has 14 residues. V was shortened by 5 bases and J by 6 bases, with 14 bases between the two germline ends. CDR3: CASSRWTEGNEQFF. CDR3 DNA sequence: TGTGCCAGCAGCCGATGGACGGAGGGCAATGAGCAGTTCTTC.

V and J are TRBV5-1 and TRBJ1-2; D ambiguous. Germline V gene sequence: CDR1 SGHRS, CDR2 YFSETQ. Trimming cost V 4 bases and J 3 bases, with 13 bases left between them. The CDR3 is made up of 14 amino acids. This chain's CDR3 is CASSLQFGDYGYTF. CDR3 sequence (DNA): TGCGCCAGCAGCCTTCAATTCGGGGACTATGGCTACACCTTC. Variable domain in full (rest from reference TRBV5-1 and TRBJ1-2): KAGVTQTPRYLIKTRGQQVTLSCSPISGHRSVSWYQQTPGQGLQFLFEYFSETQRNKGNFPGRFSGRQFSNSRSEMNVSTLELGDSALYLCASSLQFGDYGYTFGSGTRLTVV.

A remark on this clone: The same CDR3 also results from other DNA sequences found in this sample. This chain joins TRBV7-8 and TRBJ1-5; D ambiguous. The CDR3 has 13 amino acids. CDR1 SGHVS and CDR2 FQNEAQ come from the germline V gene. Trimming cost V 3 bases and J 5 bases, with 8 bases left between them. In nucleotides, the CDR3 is TGTGCCAGCAGCTTGGGTCGGGATCAGCCCCAGCATTTT. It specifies CASSLGRDQPQHF.

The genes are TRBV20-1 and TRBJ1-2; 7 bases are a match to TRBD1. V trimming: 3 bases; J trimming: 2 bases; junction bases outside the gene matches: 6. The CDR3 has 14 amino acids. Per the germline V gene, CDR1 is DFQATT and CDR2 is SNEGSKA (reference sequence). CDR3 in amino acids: CSASRDSENYGYTF. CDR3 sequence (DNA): TGCAGTGCTAGTCGGGACAGTGAAAACTATGGCTACACCTTC.

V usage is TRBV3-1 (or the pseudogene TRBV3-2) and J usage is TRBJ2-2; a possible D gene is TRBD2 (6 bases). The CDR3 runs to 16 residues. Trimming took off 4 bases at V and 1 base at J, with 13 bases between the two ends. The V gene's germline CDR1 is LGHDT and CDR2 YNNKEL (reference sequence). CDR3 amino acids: CASSLRTTKNTGELFF. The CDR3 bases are TGTGCCAGCAGCCTTCGGACTACAAAGAACACCGGGGAGCTGTTTTTT.

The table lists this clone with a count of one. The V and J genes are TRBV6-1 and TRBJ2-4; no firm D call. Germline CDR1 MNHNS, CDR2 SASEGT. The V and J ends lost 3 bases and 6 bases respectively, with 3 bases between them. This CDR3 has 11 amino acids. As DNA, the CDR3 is TGTGCCAGCAGTGACAGAAACATTCAGTACTTC. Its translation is CASSDRNIQYF.

The CDR3 DNA follows: TGTGCCAGCAGTTTATCCGAGACTAGCAGCAAATACGAGCAGTACTTC. Translating gives CASSLSETSSKYEQYF. V and J are TRBV27 and TRBJ2-7; 7 nucleotides line up with TRBD2. The V and J ends lost 0 bases and 4 bases, in that order; junction bases with no gene match: 9. Per the germline V gene, CDR1 is MNHEY and CDR2 is SMNVEV (reference sequence). This CDR3 region has 16 residues.

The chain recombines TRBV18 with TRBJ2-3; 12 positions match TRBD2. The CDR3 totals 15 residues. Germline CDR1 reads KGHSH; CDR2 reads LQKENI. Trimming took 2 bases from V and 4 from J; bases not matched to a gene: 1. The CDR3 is CASSPSSGRADTQYF. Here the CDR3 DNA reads TGTGCCAGCTCACCATCTAGCGGGAGGGCAGATACGCAGTATTTT.